These T cell receptor beta chains were read from a single sample in a study of cytomegalovirus exposure and HLA in healthy donors. Data came from immunoSEQ multiplex PCR; TCRdb stores just in-frame clones and leaves some out. The sample includes 30,000 to 35,000 clones. Sequenced sample: PBMCs. Receptors originate from a woman in her thirties or forties in good health and CMV-seropositive. Both conserved end residues are part of each CDR3.

V gene | CDR3 protein
TRBV30 | CASARTGGGQPQHF
TRBV7-9 | CASSLQDYGYTF
TRBV5-1 | CASSLTPIPGTDYGYTF
TRBV2 | CASSEGAPTQYF
TRBV19 | CASTADRGRRETQYF
TRBV6-1 | CASSWSGGQSYEQYF
TRBV19 | CASMSGRRNNEQFF
TRBV5-3 | CARSSTGGGHEQYF
TRBV18 | CASSPLAGAGNEQFF
TRBV5-1 | CASSLSVAQETQYF
TRBV9 | CASSGRDSDNEQFF
TRBV9 | CASSFAGTSTDTQYF
TRBV6-5 | CASSFTGGGEQFF
TRBV9 | CASSPRDLQETQYF
TRBV7-9 | CASSRPEGAGGYTF
TRBV7-9 | CASSLVQTSDYNEQFF
TRBV4-1 | CASSFGTRRTGELFF
TRBV30 | CAWRSSYGYTF
TRBV15 | CATSRDIEETQYF
TRBV18 | CASSEELDFGYTF